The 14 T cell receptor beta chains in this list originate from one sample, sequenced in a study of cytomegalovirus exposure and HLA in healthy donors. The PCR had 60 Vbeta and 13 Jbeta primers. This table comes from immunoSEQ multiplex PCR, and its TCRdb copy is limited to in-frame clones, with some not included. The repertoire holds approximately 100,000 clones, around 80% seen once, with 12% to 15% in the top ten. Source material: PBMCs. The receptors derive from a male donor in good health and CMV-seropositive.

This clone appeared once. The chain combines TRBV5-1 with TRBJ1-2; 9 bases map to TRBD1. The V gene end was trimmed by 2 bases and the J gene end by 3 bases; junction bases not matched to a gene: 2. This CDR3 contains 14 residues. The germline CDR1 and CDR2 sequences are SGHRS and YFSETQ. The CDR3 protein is CASSLGDRDYGYTF. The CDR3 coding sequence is TGCGCCAGCAGCTTAGGGGACAGGGACTATGGCTACACCTTC.

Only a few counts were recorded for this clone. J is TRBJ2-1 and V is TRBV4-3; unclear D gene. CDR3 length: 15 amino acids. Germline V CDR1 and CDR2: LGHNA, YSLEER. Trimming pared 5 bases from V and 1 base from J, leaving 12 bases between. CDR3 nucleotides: TGCGCCAGCAGCATGGTAGTAGAATCCTACAATGAGCAGTTCTTC. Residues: CASSMVVESYNEQFF.

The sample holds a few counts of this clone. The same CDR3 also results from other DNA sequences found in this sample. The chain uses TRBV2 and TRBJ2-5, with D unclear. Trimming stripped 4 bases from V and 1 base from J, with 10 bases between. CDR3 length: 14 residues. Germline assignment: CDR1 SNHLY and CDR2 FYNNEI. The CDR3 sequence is CASSVGTIQETQYF. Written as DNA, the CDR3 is TGTGCCAGCAGTGTGGGCACCATCCAAGAGACCCAGTACTTC.

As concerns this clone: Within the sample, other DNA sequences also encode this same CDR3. The CDR3 region is CASSVSVNQPQHF. CDR3 coding DNA: TGTGCCAGCAGCGTCTCGGTTAATCAGCCCCAGCATTTT. The chain links TRBV9 to TRBJ1-5; D is uncertain. The CDR3 spans 13 residues. Germline CDR1 SGDLS, CDR2 YYNGEE. Trimming pared 2 bases from V and 4 bases from J, leaving 7 bases between.

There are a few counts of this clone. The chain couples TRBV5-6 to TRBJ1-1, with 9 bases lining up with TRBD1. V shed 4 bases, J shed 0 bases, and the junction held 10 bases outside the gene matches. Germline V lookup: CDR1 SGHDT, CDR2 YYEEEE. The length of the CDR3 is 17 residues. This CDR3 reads CASSPSGQGWMNTEAFF. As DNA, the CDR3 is TGTGCCAGCAGCCCGTCGGGACAGGGATGGATGAACACTGAAGCTTTCTTT.

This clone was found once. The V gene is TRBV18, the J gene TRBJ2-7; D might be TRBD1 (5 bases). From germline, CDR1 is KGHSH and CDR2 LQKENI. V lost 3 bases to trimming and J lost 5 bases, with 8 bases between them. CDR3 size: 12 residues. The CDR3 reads CASSPGRNEQYF. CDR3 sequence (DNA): TGTGCCAGCTCACCGGGGCGAAACGAGCAGTACTTC.

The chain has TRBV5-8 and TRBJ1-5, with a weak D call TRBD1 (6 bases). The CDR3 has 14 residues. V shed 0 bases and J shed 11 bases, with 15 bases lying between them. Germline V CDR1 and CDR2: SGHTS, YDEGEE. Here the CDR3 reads CASSLAGTKGSQHF. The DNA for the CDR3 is TGTGCCAGCAGCTTGGCAGGGACAAAAGGGTCCCAGCATTTT. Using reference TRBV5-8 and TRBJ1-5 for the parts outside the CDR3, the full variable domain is EAGVTQSPTHLIKTRGQQATLRCSPISGHTSVYWYQQALGLGLQFLLWYDEGEERNRGNFPPRFSGRQFPNYSSELNVNALELEDSALYLCASSLAGTKGSQHFGDGTRLSIL.

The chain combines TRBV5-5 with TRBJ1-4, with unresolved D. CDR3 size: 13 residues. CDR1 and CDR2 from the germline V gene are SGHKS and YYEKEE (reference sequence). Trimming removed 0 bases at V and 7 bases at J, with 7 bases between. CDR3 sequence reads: CASSLVSGEKLFF. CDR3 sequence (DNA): TGTGCCAGCAGCTTGGTGAGTGGTGAAAAACTGTTTTTT.

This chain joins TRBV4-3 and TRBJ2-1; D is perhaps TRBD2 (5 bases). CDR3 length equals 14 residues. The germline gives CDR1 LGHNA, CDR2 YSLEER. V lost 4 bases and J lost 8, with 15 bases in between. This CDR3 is CASSRIPRADEQFF. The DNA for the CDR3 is TGCGCCAGCAGCCGAATCCCGAGGGCCGATGAGCAGTTCTTC.

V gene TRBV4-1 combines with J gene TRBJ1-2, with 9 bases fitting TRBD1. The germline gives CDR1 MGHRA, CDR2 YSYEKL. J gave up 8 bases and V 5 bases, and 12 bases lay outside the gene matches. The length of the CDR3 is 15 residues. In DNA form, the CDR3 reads TGCGCCAGCAGCTTCCAACAGGGGGCTGCAGGAGGCTACACCTTC. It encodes CASSFQQGAAGGYTF.

CDR3 in amino acids: CASSSGDQPQHF. In nucleotides, the CDR3 is TGTGCCAGCAGCTCCGGGGATCAGCCCCAGCATTTT. This chain uses TRBV6-5 with TRBJ1-5; no clear D. The CDR3 covers 12 residues. V gave up 6 bases and J gave up 5 bases, with 8 bases separating them. Germline values: CDR1 MNHEY, CDR2 SVGAGI.

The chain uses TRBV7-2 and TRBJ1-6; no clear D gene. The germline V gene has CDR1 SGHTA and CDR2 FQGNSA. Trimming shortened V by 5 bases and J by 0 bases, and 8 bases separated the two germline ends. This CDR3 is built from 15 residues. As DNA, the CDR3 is TGTGCCAGCAGCCCCAGTGTCTCCTATAATTCACCCCTCCACTTT. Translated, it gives CASSPSVSYNSPLHF.

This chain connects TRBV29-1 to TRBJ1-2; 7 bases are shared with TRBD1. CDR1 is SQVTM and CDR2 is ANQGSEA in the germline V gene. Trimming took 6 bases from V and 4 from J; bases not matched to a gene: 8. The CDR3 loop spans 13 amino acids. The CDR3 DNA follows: TGCAGCGTGGATACGGACAGGTTCTATGGCTACACCTTC. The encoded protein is CSVDTDRFYGYTF.

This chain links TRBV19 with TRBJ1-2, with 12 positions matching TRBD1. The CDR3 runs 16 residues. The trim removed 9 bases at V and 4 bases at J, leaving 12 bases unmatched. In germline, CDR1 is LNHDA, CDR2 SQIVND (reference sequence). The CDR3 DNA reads TGTGCCAGCCTCCGGGACAGGGGGCTTGGTAGCTATGGCTACACCTTC. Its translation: CASLRDRGLGSYGYTF.